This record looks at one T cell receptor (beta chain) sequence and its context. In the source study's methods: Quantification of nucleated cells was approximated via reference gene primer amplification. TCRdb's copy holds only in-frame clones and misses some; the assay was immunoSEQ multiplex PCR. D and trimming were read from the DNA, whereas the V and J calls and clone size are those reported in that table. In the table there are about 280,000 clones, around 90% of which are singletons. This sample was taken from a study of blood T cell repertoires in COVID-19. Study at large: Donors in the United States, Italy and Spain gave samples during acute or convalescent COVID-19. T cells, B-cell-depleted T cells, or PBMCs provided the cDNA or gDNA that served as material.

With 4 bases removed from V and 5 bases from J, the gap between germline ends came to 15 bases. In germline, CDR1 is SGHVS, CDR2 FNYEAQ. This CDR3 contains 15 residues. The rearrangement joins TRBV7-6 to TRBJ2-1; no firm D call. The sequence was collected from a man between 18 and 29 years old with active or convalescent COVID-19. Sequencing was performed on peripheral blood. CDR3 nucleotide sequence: TGTGCCAGCAGCTCCCCTGGGCATATTAACAATGAGCAGTTCTTC. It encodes CASSSPGHINNEQFF.